This TCR beta chain appears in the sequencing data of a study of radiation and T cells in renal cell carcinoma. Study as a whole: Nephrectomy followed 15 Gy stereotactic body radiation by 4 weeks.

Described time point: baseline pretreatment blood. As to treatment: 15 Gy SBRT to primary tumor, nephrectomy 4 weeks later. The tumor was a clear cell renal cell carcinoma. Germline assignment: CDR1 SNHLY and CDR2 FYNNEI. This CDR3 is built from 11 residues. Sequenced by immunoSEQ multiplex PCR; TCRdb stores in-frame clones only, minus some. The table records 100,000 or so clones, 86% of them present only once. In this sample, this clone turned up a few times. The sequence was obtained from a man aged 50 to 60 with renal cell carcinoma. Sequenced here: blood, sampled from a patient whose treatment included radiotherapy and nephrectomy. The gene calls are TRBV2 and TRBJ2-1; TRBD2 might be the D (6 bases). CDR3 sequence (DNA): TGTGTTTCCCGAGCGGGCAATGAGCAGTTCTTC. It codes for CVSRAGNEQFF.